This T cell receptor beta chain was sequenced in a study of the immune and genomic landscape of osteosarcoma. Whole-study context: Roughly 67% had unfavorable pathologic response to standard therapy. Overall study findings and caveats: Five or six cases had a single hyperexpanded clone dominating the repertoire, all with fewer than 100 T-cell clonotypes. Limited clonal expansion was suggested by productive clonality averaging around 0.09, maximum around 0.33.

Osteosarcoma specimens were post-treatment primary, local recurrence and metastasis tumors from poor-prognosis patients. Notes on this clone: The antigen is not known.

Sequencing was performed with immunoSEQ multiplex PCR; in TCRdb, only in-frame clones are kept and a portion is missing. The table records around 2,700 clones, over 60% of them present only once. This clonotype originated in a man aged 18 to 29 with osteosarcoma. The specimen was tumor tissue from a local recurrence in the femur.

This CDR3 is CASSYLGQGASYNSPLHF. The CDR3 nucleotides are TGCGCCAGCAGCTACCTCGGACAGGGGGCGTCCTATAATTCACCCCTCCACTTT. This rearrangement joins TRBV5-1 to TRBJ1-6, with 11 bases identical to TRBD1. Trimming took 3 bases from V and 1 from J; bases not matched to a gene: 6. This CDR3 has 18 amino acids. Per the germline V gene, CDR1 is SGHRS and CDR2 is YFSETQ. The entire variable domain, with the rest obtained from reference TRBV5-1 and TRBJ1-6, is as follows: KAGVTQTPRYLIKTRGQQVTLSCSPISGHRSVSWYQQTPGQGLQFLFEYFSETQRNKGNFPGRFSGRQFSNSRSEMNVSTLELGDSALYLCASSYLGQGASYNSPLHFGNGTRLTVT.